Below, 16 T cell receptor beta chains from the same sample are listed, as sequenced in a study of T cell responses to AZD1222 COVID-19 vaccine. The assay was immunoSEQ multiplex PCR, and TCRdb's table has in-frame clones only and misses some. In the table there are around 140,000 clones, approximately 92% of which are singletons. The sample consisted of peripheral blood, taken on day 0 of AZD1222 vaccination. The source of these receptors is an adult in good health.

J is TRBJ2-7 and V is TRBV5-4, with D perhaps TRBD1 (7 bases). V lost 3 bases and J lost 3, with 10 bases in between. This CDR3 has 13 amino acids. Germline values: CDR1 SGHNT, CDR2 YYREEE (reference sequence). The CDR3 DNA sequence: TGTGCCAGCAGCTCCCAGGGGGGCTACGAGCAGTACTTC. It specifies CASSSQGGYEQYF.

This clone occurred a few times. J is TRBJ1-2 and V is TRBV7-9; D may be TRBD1 (6 bases). The CDR3 runs to 16 residues. Germline CDR1 reads SEHNR; CDR2 reads FQNEAQ (reference sequence). Trimming cost V 5 bases and J 0 bases, with 16 bases left between them. The CDR3 DNA reads as TGTGCCAGCAGCCCCCACCGACAGGCAGCTAACTATGGCTACACCTTC. It is translated as CASSPHRQAANYGYTF.

The gene calls are TRBV28 and TRBJ2-7; 7 nucleotides agree with TRBD1. This CDR3 is 14 amino acids long. After removal of 5 bases from V and 2 bases from J, the junction contained 6 bases not matched to a gene. Germline-derived CDR1 and CDR2 are MDHEN and SYDVKM. The CDR3 sequence is CASSISGQPYEQYF. Written as DNA, the CDR3 is TGTGCCAGCAGTATCTCGGGACAGCCCTACGAGCAGTACTTC.

The CDR3 coding sequence is TGTGCCATCAGTGTTGGCGCCCGACAAGAGACCCAGTACTTC. Amino acids: CAISVGARQETQYF. This chain connects TRBV10-3 to TRBJ2-5; D gene ambiguous. The V and J ends lost 4 bases and 2 bases respectively, with 11 bases between them. The CDR3 length is 14 residues. Germline V gene lookup returns CDR1 ENHRY and CDR2 SYGVKD.

This clone was counted once. The chain combines TRBV7-2 with TRBJ1-3; D might be TRBD1 (6 bases). Trimming pared 5 bases from V and 4 bases from J, leaving 12 bases between. This CDR3 region has 14 residues. CDR1 is SGHTA, CDR2 FQGNSA, per germline. The CDR3 loop reads CASSGTQAGNTIYF. The CDR3 coding sequence is TGTGCCAGCAGCGGGACACAAGCCGGAAACACCATATATTTT.

Written as DNA, the CDR3 is TGTGCCAGCAGCCGAGACAGGGGCGCCTATGGCTACACCTTC. Its translation is CASSRDRGAYGYTF. The chain recombines TRBV7-8 with TRBJ1-2; 8 nucleotides align to TRBD1. The germline CDR1 and CDR2 sequences are SGHVS and FQNEAQ. The CDR3 runs to 14 residues. V shed 5 bases, J shed 4 bases, and the junction held 6 bases outside the gene matches.

The rearrangement links TRBV3-1 (or the pseudogene TRBV3-2) to TRBJ2-1, with TRBD1 as a possible D gene (6 bases). Trimming removed 8 bases from V and 6 bases from J, with 14 bases in between. The germline V gene has CDR1 LGHDT and CDR2 YNNKEL (reference sequence). CDR3 size: 13 residues. Here the CDR3 DNA reads TGTGCCAGCCAGGATAAGGGGGTCAATGAGCAGTTCTTC. Protein sequence: CASQDKGVNEQFF.

V usage is TRBV5-1 and J usage is TRBJ1-4; D unclear. The CDR3 loop spans 14 amino acids. CDR1 is SGHRS, CDR2 YFSETQ, per germline. Trimming removed 4 bases from V and 7 bases from J, with 14 bases in between. The CDR3 nucleotides read TGCGCCAGCAGCCCAAGCGGGGAGGGTGAAAAACTGTTTTTT. Translating gives CASSPSGEGEKLFF.

The rearrangement links TRBV24-1 to TRBJ2-4; no clear D. Trimming took off 2 bases at V and 0 bases at J, with 7 bases between the two ends. The CDR3 consists of 15 residues. Germline assignment: CDR1 KGHDR and CDR2 SFDVKD. The CDR3 DNA reads TGTGCCACCAGTGATTCCTCTCAAGCCAAAAACATTCAGTACTTC. Protein sequence: CATSDSSQAKNIQYF.

This clone was seen a single time. V is TRBV2 and J is TRBJ2-7; 11 bases agree with TRBD1. V lost 6 bases and J lost 5; bases outside the gene matches: 3. The germline gives CDR1 SNHLY, CDR2 FYNNEI. The CDR3 covers 13 residues. CDR3 nucleotide sequence: TGTGCCAGCAGGCAGGGACAGGGGGACGAGCAGTACTTC. As protein: CASRQGQGDEQYF.

This clone was found a few times. This sequence joins TRBV19 and TRBJ1-1, with TRBD1 identical over 9 bases. V shed 1 base, J shed 1 base, and the junction held 10 bases outside the gene matches. CDR1 and CDR2 from the germline V gene are LNHDA and SQIVND (reference sequence). CDR3 length: 18 residues. CDR3 in DNA: TGTGCCAGTAGTATAGCCCCAAACAGGGGGCTCAGGAACACTGAAGCTTTCTTT. This encodes CASSIAPNRGLRNTEAFF.

The chain uses TRBV19 and TRBJ1-4, with D perhaps TRBD1 (5 bases). V dropped 0 bases and J dropped 10 bases, with 15 bases sitting between them. The CDR3 is 15 residues long. Per germline, CDR1 LNHDA and CDR2 SQIVND (reference sequence). The CDR3 DNA reads TGTGCCAGTAGTATAGACCCTCAGGGAGTCGGAAAACTGTTTTTT. It encodes CASSIDPQGVGKLFF.

The chain joins TRBV11-3 to TRBJ2-4; 8 bases match TRBD1. V lost 3 bases, J lost 0 bases, and 4 bases stayed unmatched. CDR1 and CDR2 (germline): SGHNT, YENEEA. This CDR3 spans 16 amino acids. The CDR3: CASSFGQGLAKNIQYF. Here the CDR3 DNA reads TGTGCCAGCAGCTTCGGACAGGGATTAGCCAAAAACATTCAGTACTTC.

The V call is TRBV28, the J call TRBJ1-1; D is uncertain. The CDR3 has 14 amino acids. V was trimmed by 8 bases and J by 5 bases, leaving 18 bases between them. CDR1 and CDR2 from the germline V gene are MDHEN and SYDVKM. CDR3: CASGEQLSRTEAFF. DNA for the CDR3: TGTGCCAGCGGGGAACAGTTAAGCAGGACTGAAGCTTTCTTT. The full variable domain, its missing parts supplied by reference TRBV28 and TRBJ1-1, is DVKVTQSSRYLVKRTGEKVFLECVQDMDHENMFWYRQDPGLGLRLIYFSYDVKMKEKGDIPEGYSVSREKKERFSLILESASTNQTSMYLCASGEQLSRTEAFFGQGTRLTVV.

A single count supports this clone. The rearrangement uses TRBV9 and TRBJ2-1; 10 bases are a match to TRBD1. This CDR3 has 16 amino acids. V dropped 0 bases and J dropped 7; count of bases not matched to a gene: 7. CDR1 is SGDLS and CDR2 is YYNGEE in the germline V gene. The CDR3 region has the DNA TGTGCCAGCAGCGTAGAATTGACAGGGGGCTTAAATGAGCAGTTCTTC. Its protein product is CASSVELTGGLNEQFF.

The J gene is TRBJ2-7, the V gene TRBV5-1; D not resolved. Trimming left V 1 base short and J 3 bases short, with 8 bases between. CDR1 is SGHRS and CDR2 is YFSETQ in the germline V gene. The CDR3 runs 13 residues. The CDR3 bases are TGCGCCAGCAGCTTGCTGGCAGACTACGAGCAGTACTTC. Amino acid sequence: CASSLLADYEQYF.